Listed below are T cell receptor beta chains from one sample, sequenced in a study of blood T cell repertoires in COVID-19. Data came from immunoSEQ multiplex PCR; TCRdb stores just in-frame clones and leaves some out. The sample lists around 240,000 clones; 70% to 85% were seen once. The sample consisted of peripheral blood. These receptors all come from a woman older than 75 with acute or convalescent COVID-19. Each CDR3 is given with its conserved first and last residue. Fields, in order: D gene, clone size, V gene, J gene, CDR3 DNA, CDR3 protein. D genes are given only for firm matches. Size tells how often a clone was seen (once, few, many) or the class of an expanded clone, and some rows leave it out.

>-|once|TRBV21-1|TRBJ1-3
TGTGCCAGCAAACCTCAGGGTCCTGGAAACACCATATATTTT
CASKPQGPGNTIYF
>-|-|TRBV19|TRBJ2-6
TGTGCCACCCGACAGGTTAGCGCCAACGTCCTGACTTTC
CATRQVSANVLTF
>TRBD1|-|TRBV6-5|TRBJ2-1
TGTGCCAGCAGGCGACAGGGTAGCAATGAGCAGTTCTTC
CASRRQGSNEQFF
>TRBD2|few|TRBV20-1|TRBJ2-1
TGCAGTGCTAGTTCCCCCTTGCTTGGACTAGCGGGAGGGCCCGGTGAGCAGTTCTTC
CSASSPLLGLAGGPGEQFF
>-|-|TRBV7-3|TRBJ2-6
TGTGCCAGCAGCTTAGGGCGGACTTCGGACGTCCTGACTTTC
CASSLGRTSDVLTF
>-|-|TRBV7-2|TRBJ1-1
TGTGCCAGAAGTACGTTAGCGAACACTGAAGCTTTCTTT
CARSTLANTEAFF
>TRBD1|-|TRBV7-3|TRBJ1-1
TGTGCCAGCAGCTCCCACTCACTTGGACAGGGCAATGAAGCTTTCTTT
CASSSHSLGQGNEAFF
>TRBD2|-|TRBV27|TRBJ2-2
TGTGCCAGCAGTTTCCTAGCGGGAGCATCCGGGGAGCTGTTTTTT
CASSFLAGASGELFF
>TRBD1|-|TRBV7-3|TRBJ1-1
TGTGCCAGCAGCTCTGAGGGGGCCGGGCGGACTGAAGCTTTCTTT
CASSSEGAGRTEAFF
>-|-|TRBV9|TRBJ2-4
TGTGCCAGCAGCGTAGGGCTAGCCAAAAACATTCAGTACTTC
CASSVGLAKNIQYF
>TRBD2|-|TRBV19|TRBJ2-5
TGTGCCAGTAGTATATGGGCTAGCGGGGGAAGAGAGACCCAGTACTTC
CASSIWASGGRETQYF
>TRBD1|few|TRBV28|TRBJ2-6
TGTGCCAGCAACGGACCCGGGACAGCCGATTTGGCCAACGTCCTGACTTTC
CASNGPGTADLANVLTF
>-|-|TRBV5-4|TRBJ1-1
TGTGCCAGCAGCTTGGGACAGCCTGTTATGAACACTGAAGCTTTCTTT
CASSLGQPVMNTEAFF
>-|once|TRBV7-6|TRBJ1-1
TGTGCCAGCAGCTTAACCACCGGGAGCATGAACACTGAAGCTTTCTTT
CASSLTTGSMNTEAFF
>-|-|TRBV6-2/TRBV6-3|TRBJ1-1
TGTGCCAGCAGTACAGGGTTAAACACTGAAGCTTTCTTT
CASSTGLNTEAFF
>-|-|TRBV3-1/TRBV3-2|TRBJ1-5
TGTGCCAGCAGCTACGGACAGAGCAATCAGCCCCAGCATTTT
CASSYGQSNQPQHF
>-|-|TRBV6-5|TRBJ2-7
TGTGCCAGCAGTACCCGACCGCAGGGGACCTACGAGCAGTACTTC
CASSTRPQGTYEQYF
>TRBD1|-|TRBV19|TRBJ1-2
TGTGCCAGTAGTATAGTTGGACAGGGTTTCGTTTATGGCTACACCTTC
CASSIVGQGFVYGYTF
>-|-|TRBV21-1|TRBJ1-5
TGTGCCAGCAGCAAAGGCCCCCAGGGCAATCAGCCCCAGCATTTT
CASSKGPQGNQPQHF
>-|-|TRBV19|TRBJ2-6
TGTGCCAGTAGTGCCCGGTCTGGGGCCAACGTCCTGACTTTC
CASSARSGANVLTF
>-|once|TRBV7-9|TRBJ2-3
TGTGCCAGCAGCCCCCCTAACTACCGCACAGATACGCAGTATTTT
CASSPPNYRTDTQYF
>TRBD1|once|TRBV2|TRBJ2-5
TGTGCCAGCAGTGCTAACAGGGGGCAAGAGACCCAGTACTTC
CASSANRGQETQYF
>-|once|TRBV4-1|TRBJ2-7
TGCGCCAGCAGCCAAGAGTATCCCAATAGGGGTAGGGGCTACGAGCAGTACTTC
CASSQEYPNRGRGYEQYF
>TRBD1|-|TRBV5-6|TRBJ2-5
TGTGCCAGCAGCTCCGGGACAGGGGCTGCGGAGACCCAGTACTTC
CASSSGTGAAETQYF
>TRBD1|-|TRBV5-1|TRBJ1-1
TGCGCCAGCAGCTTGGTGCAGGGGGCAGACACTGAAGCTTTCTTT
CASSLVQGADTEAFF
>TRBD2|-|TRBV7-3|TRBJ2-1
TGTGCCAGCAGCTTTTTTAGCGGGAGAATAAATGAGCAGTTCTTC
CASSFFSGRINEQFF
>TRBD2|-|TRBV7-9|TRBJ2-3
TGTGCCAGCAGCGGCCACGGGACTAGGTCCACAGATACGCAGTATTTT
CASSGHGTRSTDTQYF
>TRBD1|once|TRBV5-1|TRBJ1-1
TGCGCCAGCAGCTATGGACAGGGGGCCACTGAAGCTTTCTTT
CASSYGQGATEAFF